This section outlines one T cell receptor beta chain sequence together with its context. This sample was taken from a study of blood T cell repertoires in COVID-19. Overall study: The analysed material was cDNA or gDNA that came from T cells, B-cell-depleted T cells, or PBMCs.

Germline CDR1 and CDR2: MGHRA and YSYEKL. The CDR3 sequence is 18 residues long. The V end lost 2 bases, the J end lost 0 bases, and 20 bases lay between the germline ends. Original analysis: Amplifying reference gene primers gave estimates of nucleated cell counts. Generated by immunoSEQ multiplex PCR, the TCRdb table keeps only in-frame clones and is missing some. D and trimming come from the DNA, and the V and J calls and clone size come from that table. The sample lists 250,000 to 350,000 clones, roughly 88% occurring once. The chain has TRBV4-1 and TRBJ2-7; maybe TRBD2 (5 bases). This sequence originates from a human donor with COVID-19, enrolled during active disease. The donor label of this sample is uncertain. Material for sequencing was peripheral blood. CDR3 DNA: TGCGCCAGCAGCCAAAGGACCGCGCTCAGGAGGAACTCCTACGAGCAGTACTTC. The encoded protein is CASSQRTALRRNSYEQYF.